This T cell receptor (beta chain) originates from a study of T-cell reconstitution after alpha-beta-depleted transplantation in children (dated by TCRdb to the mid-2010s). With regard to the full study: Using TCR repertoire profiling, the study followed T-cell immune reconstitution in a quantitative way in children after TCRalphabeta/CD19-depleted allogeneic hematopoietic cell transplantation. Study-wide findings and limitations: The high TCRbeta diversity at day 60 in some patients was ascribed to recipient T cells and intrathymic progenitors that had survived conditioning. Over subsequent months, a decline in hyperexpanded clone frequencies was noted, and after one year, T-cell counts and TCRbeta diversity were mostly ascribed to newly produced T cells. Apparently early alphabetaT-cell count recovery about two months after transplant reportedly relied on only several hundred rapidly expanded clones derived from non-depleted graft cells.

The germline V gene yields LGHNA for CDR1 and YSLEER for CDR2. The junction shows trimming of 4 bases on V and 3 bases on J, plus 19 bases between the germline ends. The CDR3 measures 16 amino acids from cysteine to phenylalanine. Only the CDR3 part of the read is kept: 48 bases, read in frame from the first base. The library came from PCR. These reads were obtained on an Illumina HiSeq 2500. TCR libraries were prepared with molecular barcoding, using unique molecular identifiers to normalize TCRbeta repertoire quantification. TCRdb reran the public reads through fastp at Q25 and MiXCR, keeping productive beta chains. A single entry per CDR3 protein holds the most common genes and DNA from its merged rows. The sample contains fewer than 550,000 distinct CDR3 sequences, roughly a tenth of them found a single time. The top ten clonotypes cover approximately 2% of the sample. The sample's treatment or condition label, decoded: allogeneic hematopoietic cell transplantation with graft depleted of TCRalphabeta T cells and CD19 B cells. TCRalphabeta/CD19-depleted allogeneic hematopoietic cell grafts were given to the transplant recipients, all of whom were children.

This clonotype was counted at least ten times. Its cognate antigen has yet to be identified. No much larger clonotype is one base removed from it; base qualities were not supplied. The sequence joins TRBV4-3 to TRBJ2-7, with the D gene not clear enough to name. The sequence was obtained from a child younger than 10 with inherited bone marrow failure, due to receive a stem cell transplant. Sequenced material: PBMCs, taken before TCRalphabeta/CD19-depleted stem cell transplant. The sequenced DNA is TGCGCCAGCAGCCGCTGGGGTCCCGAGGCGAACTACGAGCAGTACTTC. It translates to CASSRWGPEANYEQYF.